Shown below are 20 T cell receptor beta chains from a single sample sequenced in a study of a mutant IDH1 vaccine in newly diagnosed glioma. Sample time point: week 23, last vaccination. A 20-mer mutant IDH1 peptide at 300 ug was injected subcutaneously with topical imiquimod. These receptors have no identified antigens. Repertoires were generated with immunoSEQ multiplex PCR, while TCRdb's copy carries only in-frame clones and drops some. The data show around 78,000 clones, 75% to 85% seen once. The sample in question was PBMCs, obtained from a glioma patient whose treatment included an IDH1 peptide vaccine. These TCRs come from a man aged 30 to 45 with glioma. Some clones in this sample may be carry-over from other donors' samples.

The chain has TRBV10-1 and TRBJ1-3, with 9 positions matching TRBD1. V lost 6 bases, J lost 1 base, and 31 bases stayed unmatched. From germline, CDR1 is WNHNN and CDR2 SYGVQD (reference sequence). The CDR3 has 24 residues. CDR3 DNA: TGCGCCAGCAGGGGTCACCGAGACAGGGGGTGCTATGGGACTAATAACTTTTCTGGAAACACCATATATTTT. It encodes CASRGHRDRGCYGTNNFSGNTIYF.

The chain has TRBV4-1 and TRBJ1-6, with D perhaps TRBD1 (5 bases). Trimming left V 4 bases short and J 7 bases short, with 14 bases between. Per the germline V gene, CDR1 is MGHRA and CDR2 is YSYEKL. The CDR3 has 15 amino acids. The CDR3 protein is CASSPVRDGNSPLHF. In DNA form, the CDR3 reads TGCGCCAGCAGCCCCGTCCGGGACGGAAATTCACCCCTCCACTTT.

The V and J genes are TRBV11-2 and TRBJ2-7; D remains ambiguous. CDR1 is SGHAT and CDR2 is FQNNGV in the germline V gene. V shed 5 bases and J shed 3 bases, with 17 bases lying between them. The CDR3 extends over 15 amino acids. DNA of the CDR3: TGTGCCAGCAGCCGGACCCAAGGACCCTACTACGAGCAGTACTTC. The encoded protein is CASSRTQGPYYEQYF.

This rearrangement joins TRBV5-1 to TRBJ1-2; D possibly corresponds to TRBD1 (6 bases). The CDR3 consists of 13 residues. The V and J ends lost 0 bases and 5 bases respectively, with 8 bases between them. Germline-derived CDR1 and CDR2 are SGHRS and YFSETQ. The CDR3 reads CASSLAGEYGYTF. The CDR3 DNA reads as TGCGCCAGCAGCTTGGCAGGGGAGTATGGCTACACCTTC.

The chain recombines TRBV27 with TRBJ1-1; a weak D match, TRBD1 (5 bases). Germline assignment: CDR1 MNHEY and CDR2 SMNVEV (reference sequence). V shed 6 bases and J shed 11 bases, with 13 bases lying between them. This CDR3 is built from 11 residues. Written as DNA, the CDR3 is TGTGCCAGCAGCCACAGGACGGTGGCTTTCTTT. Amino acids: CASSHRTVAFF.

This clone was seen just once. This sequence joins TRBV27 and TRBJ1-5; tentatively, D is TRBD1 (5 bases). Trimming shortened V by 4 bases and J by 2 bases, and 9 bases separated the two germline ends. Germline V gene lookup returns CDR1 MNHEY and CDR2 SMNVEV (reference sequence). The CDR3 consists of 14 residues. The DNA of the CDR3 is TGTGCCAGCAGTTGGGGGTCGGGCAATCAGCCCCAGCATTTT. The encoded protein is CASSWGSGNQPQHF.

This clone came up a few times. This chain connects TRBV5-1 to TRBJ2-7, with 7 bases fitting TRBD2. J lost 2 bases, V lost 3 bases, and 8 bases had no gene match. The CDR3 has 15 amino acids. Germline loops: CDR1 SGHRS, CDR2 YFSETQ. The CDR3 region is CASSSLREGPYEQYF. CDR3 sequence (DNA): TGCGCCAGCAGCTCTCTCAGGGAGGGGCCCTACGAGCAGTACTTC.

The CDR3 here is CASRPDGHNEQFF. In nucleotides, the CDR3 is TGTGCCAGCAGGCCGGACGGGCACAATGAGCAGTTCTTC. The rearrangement links TRBV7-9 to TRBJ2-1; D is ambiguous. The germline gives CDR1 SEHNR, CDR2 FQNEAQ (reference sequence). The CDR3 is 13 amino acids. V lost 6 bases to trimming and J lost 5 bases, with 11 bases between them.

The chain links TRBV18 to TRBJ1-1, with D unclear. CDR3 size: 13 residues. Germline V gene sequence: CDR1 KGHSH, CDR2 LQKENI. Trimming pared 5 bases from V and 1 base from J, leaving 8 bases between. DNA of the CDR3: TGTGCCAGCTCATTAGGGCAGAACACTGAAGCTTTCTTT. It yields the protein CASSLGQNTEAFF.

The chain joins TRBV7-9 to TRBJ1-4; 7 bases fit TRBD1. With V trimmed by 3 bases and J by 2 bases, 3 bases remained unmatched. The germline V gene encodes CDR1 SEHNR and CDR2 FQNEAQ (reference sequence). CDR3 length: 15 amino acids. CDR3 nucleotides: TGTGCCAGCAGCTTTTCGGGACAGACTAATGAAAAACTGTTTTTT. Its protein is CASSFSGQTNEKLFF.

The chain joins TRBV9 to TRBJ1-4; D gene unclear. Trimming took off 0 bases at V and 4 bases at J, with 10 bases between the two ends. The CDR3 totals 15 residues. Per germline, CDR1 SGDLS and CDR2 YYNGEE. The chain's CDR3 is CASSVGRAVNEKLFF. DNA of the CDR3: TGTGCCAGCAGCGTAGGAAGGGCGGTTAATGAAAAACTGTTTTTT.

The V and J genes are TRBV5-1 and TRBJ1-1; 7 bases map to TRBD1. V shed 4 bases, J shed 4 bases, and the junction held 10 bases outside the gene matches. CDR1 and CDR2 from the germline V gene are SGHRS and YFSETQ. CDR3 size: 15 residues. The CDR3 here is CASSRLGAGGTEAFF. CDR3 bases: TGCGCCAGCAGCCGATTAGGAGCAGGGGGCACTGAAGCTTTCTTT.

The chain carries TRBV4-1 and TRBJ2-7; TRBD2 might be the D (6 bases). The V end lost 1 base, the J end lost 3 bases, and 16 bases lay between the germline ends. The CDR3 contains 16 residues. CDR1 and CDR2 (germline): MGHRA, YSYEKL. The DNA for the CDR3 is TGCGCCAGCAGCCAAGCGGCGGAGGGGAGGAACTACGAGCAGTACTTC. Translated, it gives CASSQAAEGRNYEQYF.

The chain combines TRBV5-6 with TRBJ2-7; D is unclear. Germline CDR1 is SGHDT and CDR2 is YYEEEE. The CDR3 sequence is 15 residues long. Trimming stripped 1 base from V and 0 bases from J, with 11 bases between. CDR3 nucleotides: TGTGCCAGCAGCTTGTATAGCAGACCCTCCTACGAGCAGTACTTC. Its translation is CASSLYSRPSYEQYF.

The genes are TRBV10-3 and TRBJ2-7, with D perhaps matching TRBD1 (6 bases). This CDR3 has 12 residues. In germline, CDR1 is ENHRY, CDR2 SYGVKD. Deletions cut 7 bases from V and 5 bases from J, with 12 bases between. The CDR3 nucleotides read TGTGCCATCAAAACAGGGAAAAACGAGCAGTACTTC. This encodes CAIKTGKNEQYF.

This chain links TRBV28 with TRBJ2-7; D is ambiguous. Trimming took 1 base from V and 3 from J, leaving 4 bases between them. Germline lookup yields CDR1 MDHEN and CDR2 SYDVKM. This CDR3 region has 12 residues. The CDR3 region has the DNA TGTGCCAGCAGTTTATTGAACTACGAGCAGTACTTC. It translates to CASSLLNYEQYF.

J is TRBJ2-3 and V is TRBV5-6; 11 nucleotides agree with TRBD1. The CDR3 covers 16 residues. Germline values: CDR1 SGHDT, CDR2 YYEEEE. J gave up 2 bases and V 4 bases, and 6 bases lay outside the gene matches. The CDR3 coding sequence is TGTGCCAGCAGCCTGGGACAGGGGGGCACCACAGATACGCAGTATTTT. Its translation is CASSLGQGGTTDTQYF.

The V and J genes are TRBV28 and TRBJ2-7; D may correspond to TRBD1 or TRBD2 (5 bases each). This CDR3 has 14 amino acids. Trimming shortened V by 6 bases and J by 3 bases, and 15 bases separated the two germline ends. CDR1 and CDR2 from the germline V gene are MDHEN and SYDVKM. CDR3 protein: CASSPPGTFYEQYF. The CDR3 DNA follows: TGTGCCAGCAGCCCGCCAGGGACCTTCTACGAGCAGTACTTC.

This chain links TRBV5-1 with TRBJ1-1; D not certain. CDR1 and CDR2 (germline): SGHRS, YFSETQ. The V gene lost 0 bases and the J gene lost 0 bases, with 9 bases spanning the gap. The CDR3 contains 15 residues. In DNA, the CDR3 is TGCGCCAGCAGCTTGGAGGCCCGAATGAACACTGAAGCTTTCTTT. Its translation is CASSLEARMNTEAFF.

The V gene is TRBV7-6, the J gene TRBJ1-5; no clear D gene. The CDR3 is made up of 14 amino acids. V lost 3 bases, J lost 2 bases, and 8 bases lay in between. Germline V gene data show CDR1 as SGHVS and CDR2 as FNYEAQ. The CDR3 region has the DNA TGTGCCAGCAGCTTCGGAGACCGCAATCAGCCCCAGCATTTT. It is translated as CASSFGDRNQPQHF.